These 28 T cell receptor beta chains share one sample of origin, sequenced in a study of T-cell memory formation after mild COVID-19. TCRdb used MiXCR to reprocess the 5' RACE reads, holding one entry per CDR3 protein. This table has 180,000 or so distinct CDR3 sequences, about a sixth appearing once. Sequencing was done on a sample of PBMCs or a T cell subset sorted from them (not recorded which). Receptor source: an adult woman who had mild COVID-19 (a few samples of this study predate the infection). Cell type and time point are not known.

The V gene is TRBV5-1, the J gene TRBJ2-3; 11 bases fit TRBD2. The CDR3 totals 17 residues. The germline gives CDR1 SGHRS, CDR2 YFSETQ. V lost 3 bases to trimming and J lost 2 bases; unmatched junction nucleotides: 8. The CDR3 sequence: CASSSYSGGAVTDTQYF. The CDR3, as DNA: TGCGCCAGCAGCTCCTATAGCGGGGGGGCCGTCACAGATACGCAGTATTTT.

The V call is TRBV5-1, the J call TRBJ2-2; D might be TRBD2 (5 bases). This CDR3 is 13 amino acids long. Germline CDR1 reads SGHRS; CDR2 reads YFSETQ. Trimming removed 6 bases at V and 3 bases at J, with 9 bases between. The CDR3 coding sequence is TGCGCCAGCAAGGAGGCCGACACCGGGGAGCTGTTTTTT. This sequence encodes CASKEADTGELFF.

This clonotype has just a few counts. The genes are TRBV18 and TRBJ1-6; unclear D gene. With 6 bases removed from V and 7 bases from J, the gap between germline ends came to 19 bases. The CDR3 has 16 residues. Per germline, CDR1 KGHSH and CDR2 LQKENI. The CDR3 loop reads CASSPGGSPSNSPLHF. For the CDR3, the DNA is TGTGCCAGCTCCCCCGGCGGGTCCCCGTCCAATTCACCCCTCCACTTT.

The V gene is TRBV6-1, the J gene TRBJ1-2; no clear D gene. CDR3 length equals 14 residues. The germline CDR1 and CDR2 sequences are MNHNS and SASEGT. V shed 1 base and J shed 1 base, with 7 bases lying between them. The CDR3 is CASSEVADNYGYTF. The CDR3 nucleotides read TGTGCCAGCAGTGAAGTGGCGGATAACTATGGCTACACCTTC.

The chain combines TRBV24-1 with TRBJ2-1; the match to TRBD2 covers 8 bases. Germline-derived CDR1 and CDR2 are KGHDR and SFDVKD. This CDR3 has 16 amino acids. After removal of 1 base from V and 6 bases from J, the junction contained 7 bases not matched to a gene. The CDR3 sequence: CATSDLLAGGGNEQFF. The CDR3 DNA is TGTGCCACCAGTGATTTATTGGCGGGAGGTGGCAATGAGCAGTTCTTC.

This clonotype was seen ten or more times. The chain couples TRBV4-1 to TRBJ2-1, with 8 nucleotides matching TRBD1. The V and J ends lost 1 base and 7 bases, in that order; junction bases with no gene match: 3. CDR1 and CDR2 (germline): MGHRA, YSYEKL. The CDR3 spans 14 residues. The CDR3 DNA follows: TGCGCCAGCAGCCAAGGGACAGGGAGAAATGAGCAGTTCTTC. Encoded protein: CASSQGTGRNEQFF.

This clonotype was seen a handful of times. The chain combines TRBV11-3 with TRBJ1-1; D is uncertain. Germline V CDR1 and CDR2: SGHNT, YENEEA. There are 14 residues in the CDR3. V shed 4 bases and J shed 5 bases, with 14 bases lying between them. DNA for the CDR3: TGTGCCAGCAGCTGGCAGGCGGCAGGTACTGAAGCTTTCTTT. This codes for CASSWQAAGTEAFF.

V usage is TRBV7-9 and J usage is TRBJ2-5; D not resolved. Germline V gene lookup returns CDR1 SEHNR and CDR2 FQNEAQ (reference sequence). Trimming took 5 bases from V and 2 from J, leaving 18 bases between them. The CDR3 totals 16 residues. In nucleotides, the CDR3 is TGTGCCAGCAGCCGGACCTTTACCGGGCAACAAGAGACCCAGTACTTC. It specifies CASSRTFTGQQETQYF.

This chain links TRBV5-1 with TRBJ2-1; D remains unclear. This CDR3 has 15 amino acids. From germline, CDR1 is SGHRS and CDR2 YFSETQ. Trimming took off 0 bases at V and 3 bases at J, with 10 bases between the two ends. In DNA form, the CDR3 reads TGCGCCAGCAGCTTGGCGGCAGTTCTCTACAATGAGCAGTTCTTC. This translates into CASSLAAVLYNEQFF.

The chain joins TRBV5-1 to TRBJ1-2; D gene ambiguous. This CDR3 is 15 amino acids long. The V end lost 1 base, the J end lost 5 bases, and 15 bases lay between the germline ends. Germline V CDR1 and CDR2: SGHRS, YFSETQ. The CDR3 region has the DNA TGCGCCAGCAGCTTGAGCCCCCCCTCGAATTATGGCTACACCTTC. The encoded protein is CASSLSPPSNYGYTF. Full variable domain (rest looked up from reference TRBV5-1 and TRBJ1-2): KAGVTQTPRYLIKTRGQQVTLSCSPISGHRSVSWYQQTPGQGLQFLFEYFSETQRNKGNFPGRFSGRQFSNSRSEMNVSTLELGDSALYLCASSLSPPSNYGYTFGSGTRLTVV.

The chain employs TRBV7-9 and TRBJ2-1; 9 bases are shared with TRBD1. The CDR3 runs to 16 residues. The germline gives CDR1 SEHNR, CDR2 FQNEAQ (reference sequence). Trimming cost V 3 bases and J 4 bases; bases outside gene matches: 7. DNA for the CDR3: TGTGCCAGCAGCTTTGGGACAGGGACTATATACAATGAGCAGTTCTTC. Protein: CASSFGTGTIYNEQFF.

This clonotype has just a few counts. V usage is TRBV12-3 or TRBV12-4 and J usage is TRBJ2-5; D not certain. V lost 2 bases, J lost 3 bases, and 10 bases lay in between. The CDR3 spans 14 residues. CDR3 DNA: TGTGCCAGCAGTTTAAGAAGACAAGAAGAGACCCAGTACTTC. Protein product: CASSLRRQEETQYF.

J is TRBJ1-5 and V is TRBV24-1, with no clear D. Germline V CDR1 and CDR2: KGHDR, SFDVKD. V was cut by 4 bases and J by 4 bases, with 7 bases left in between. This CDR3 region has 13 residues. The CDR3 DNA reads TGTGCCACCAGTGAAGCTTCGAATCAGCCCCAGCATTTT. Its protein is CATSEASNQPQHF.

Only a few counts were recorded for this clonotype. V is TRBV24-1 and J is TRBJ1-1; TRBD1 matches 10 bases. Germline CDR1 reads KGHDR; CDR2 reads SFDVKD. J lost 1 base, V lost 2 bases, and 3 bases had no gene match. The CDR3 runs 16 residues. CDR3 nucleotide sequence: TGTGCCACCAGTGATTCGGGACAGGGGACGAACACTGAAGCTTTCTTT. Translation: CATSDSGQGTNTEAFF.

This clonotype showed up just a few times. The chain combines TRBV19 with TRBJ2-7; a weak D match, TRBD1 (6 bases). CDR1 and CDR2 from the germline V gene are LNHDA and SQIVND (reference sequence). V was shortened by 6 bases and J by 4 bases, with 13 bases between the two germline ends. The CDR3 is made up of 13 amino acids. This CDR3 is CASRAGAGYEQYF. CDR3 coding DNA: TGTGCCAGTAGGGCAGGGGCGGGTTACGAGCAGTACTTC.

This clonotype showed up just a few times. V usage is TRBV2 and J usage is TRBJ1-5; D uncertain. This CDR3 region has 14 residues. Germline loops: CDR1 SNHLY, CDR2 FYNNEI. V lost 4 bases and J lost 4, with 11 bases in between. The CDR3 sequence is CASSAGQVNQPQHF. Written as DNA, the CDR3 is TGTGCCAGCAGTGCCGGCCAGGTAAATCAGCCCCAGCATTTT.

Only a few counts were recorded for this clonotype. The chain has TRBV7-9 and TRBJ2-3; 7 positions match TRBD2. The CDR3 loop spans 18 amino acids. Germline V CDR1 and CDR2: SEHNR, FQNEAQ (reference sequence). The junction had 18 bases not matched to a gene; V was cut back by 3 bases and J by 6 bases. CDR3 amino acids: CASSFGGRAGTLVDTQYF. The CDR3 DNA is TGTGCCAGCAGCTTCGGAGGGAGGGCCGGGACCCTAGTGGATACGCAGTATTTT.

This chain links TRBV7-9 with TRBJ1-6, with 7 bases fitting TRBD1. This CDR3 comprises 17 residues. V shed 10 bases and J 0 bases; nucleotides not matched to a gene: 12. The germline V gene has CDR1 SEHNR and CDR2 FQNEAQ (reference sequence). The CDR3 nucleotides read TGTGCCATAGGGGGGACAGACGTAAGCTCCTATAATTCACCCCTCCACTTT. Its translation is CAIGGTDVSSYNSPLHF.

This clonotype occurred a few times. Written as DNA, the CDR3 is TGTGCCAGCTCACGCGGACAGGGAATCGCGGGCTACACCTTC. Translation gives CASSRGQGIAGYTF. This chain links TRBV18 with TRBJ1-2; TRBD1 matches 8 bases. The length of the CDR3 is 14 residues. Germline CDR1 KGHSH, CDR2 LQKENI. V lost 4 bases to trimming and J lost 8 bases; unmatched junction nucleotides: 9.

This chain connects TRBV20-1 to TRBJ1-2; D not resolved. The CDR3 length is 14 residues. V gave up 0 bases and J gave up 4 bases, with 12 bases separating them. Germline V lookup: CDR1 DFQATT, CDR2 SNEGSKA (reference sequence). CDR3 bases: TGCAGTGCTAGAGATCGGGCTGTAGGCTATGGCTACACCTTC. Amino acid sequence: CSARDRAVGYGYTF.

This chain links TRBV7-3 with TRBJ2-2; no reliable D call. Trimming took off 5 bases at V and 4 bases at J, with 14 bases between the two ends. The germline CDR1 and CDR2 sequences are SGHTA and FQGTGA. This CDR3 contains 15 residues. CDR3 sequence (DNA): TGTGCCAGCAGCAAAGCCTTATCGGGCACCGGGGAGCTGTTTTTT. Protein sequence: CASSKALSGTGELFF.

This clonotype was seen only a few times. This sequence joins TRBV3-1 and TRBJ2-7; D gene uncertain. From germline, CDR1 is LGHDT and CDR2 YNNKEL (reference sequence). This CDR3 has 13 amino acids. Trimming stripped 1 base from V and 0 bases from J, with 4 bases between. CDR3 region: CASSQGLSYEQYF. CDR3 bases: TGTGCCAGCAGCCAAGGCCTCTCCTACGAGCAGTACTTC.

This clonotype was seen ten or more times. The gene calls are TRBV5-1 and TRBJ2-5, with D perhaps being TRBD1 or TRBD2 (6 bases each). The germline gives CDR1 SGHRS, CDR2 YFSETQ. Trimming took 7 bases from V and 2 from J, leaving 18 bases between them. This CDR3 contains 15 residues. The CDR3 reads CASGGRGDKQETQYF. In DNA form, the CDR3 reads TGCGCCAGCGGAGGTAGGGGGGATAAACAAGAGACCCAGTACTTC.

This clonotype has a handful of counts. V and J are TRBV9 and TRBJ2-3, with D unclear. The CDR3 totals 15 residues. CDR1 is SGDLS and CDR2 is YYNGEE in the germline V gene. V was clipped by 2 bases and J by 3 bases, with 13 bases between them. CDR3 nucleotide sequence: TGTGCCAGCAGCGTTAATGCGGATAGAACAGATACGCAGTATTTT. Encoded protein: CASSVNADRTDTQYF.

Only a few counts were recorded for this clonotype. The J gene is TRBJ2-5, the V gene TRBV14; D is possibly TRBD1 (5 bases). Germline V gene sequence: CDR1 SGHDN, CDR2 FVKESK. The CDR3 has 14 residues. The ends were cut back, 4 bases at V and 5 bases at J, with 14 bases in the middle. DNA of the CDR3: TGTGCCAGCAGCCCCGCGTGGGGCCGGGAGACCCAGTACTTC. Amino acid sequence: CASSPAWGRETQYF. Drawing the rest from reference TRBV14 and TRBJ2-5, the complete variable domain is EAGVTQFPSHSVIEKGQTVTLRCDPISGHDNLYWYRRVMGKEIKFLLHFVKESKQDESGMPNNRFLAERTGGTYSTLKVQPAELEDSGVYFCASSPAWGRETQYFGPGTRLLVL.

The CDR3 protein is CASSPQGLGGYNEQFF. The CDR3 nucleotides are TGTGCCAGCAGCCCCCAGGGACTAGGGGGGTACAATGAGCAGTTCTTC. This chain uses TRBV4-2 with TRBJ2-1, with 8 bases aligning to TRBD2. After removal of 4 bases from V and 4 bases from J, the junction contained 9 bases not matched to a gene. Germline lookup yields CDR1 LGHNA and CDR2 YNFKEQ. The CDR3 runs 16 residues.

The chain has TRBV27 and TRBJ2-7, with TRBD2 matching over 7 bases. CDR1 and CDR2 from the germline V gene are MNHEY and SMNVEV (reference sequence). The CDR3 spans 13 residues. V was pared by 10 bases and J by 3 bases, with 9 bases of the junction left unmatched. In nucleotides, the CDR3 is TGTGCCACCTGGAGGGGCGGGAGCTACGAGCAGTACTTC. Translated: CATWRGGSYEQYF.

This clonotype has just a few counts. The CDR3 bases are TGCGCCAGCAGCCCTCCGACAGGGGCCTTCACAGATACGCAGTATTTT. Its translation is CASSPPTGAFTDTQYF. This rearrangement joins TRBV5-1 to TRBJ2-3; 8 bases agree with TRBD1. The CDR3 loop spans 16 amino acids. The V gene's germline CDR1 is SGHRS and CDR2 YFSETQ. V dropped 4 bases and J dropped 2; count of bases not matched to a gene: 9.